Listed here is a single TCR beta chain. This record belongs to a study of blood T cell repertoires in COVID-19. Overall study context: Material from acute and convalescent COVID-19 was sourced from the United States, Italy and Spain. PBMCs, B-cell-depleted T cells, or T cells were the source of the cDNA or gDNA that made up the material.

The authors' processing: Amplification of reference gene primers provided the estimated nucleated cell counts. Clones were read by immunoSEQ multiplex PCR, and TCRdb kept only the in-frame ones, dropping some. V and J calls and clone size are as listed in that table; D and trimming were resolved from the DNA. The sample lists about 53,000 clones; approximately 84% were seen once. The clonotype was recovered from a human donor in a cohort sampled during active COVID-19. Specimen: peripheral blood.

The chain's CDR3 is CASSLAVSLGETQYF. The CDR3 region has the DNA TGTGCCAGCAGCTTGGCAGTCAGCCTCGGGGAGACCCAGTACTTC. The rearrangement uses TRBV5-6 and TRBJ2-5; the D is unclear. The germline CDR1 and CDR2 sequences are SGHDT and YYEEEE. V shed 0 bases and J shed 5 bases, with 14 bases lying between them. The CDR3 is made up of 15 amino acids.